The rows below give T cell receptor beta chains drawn from one sample of a study of preoperative IRX-2 immunotherapy in early breast cancer. Clones were sequenced by immunoSEQ multiplex PCR, and TCRdb holds only the in-frame ones, with some missing. Among over 25,000 clones listed, roughly four fifths were seen once. The sequences come from lymph node tissue, collected from a patient treated with IRX-2 immunotherapy. The origin of the receptors is a human donor with breast cancer. Each CDR3 is given with its conserved first and last residue. A D gene is named only where the DNA matches it firmly. Expanded clones get a size class; other rows say once, few or many, or leave the size out.

cdr3_length d_call clone_size j_call v_call cdr3_aa cdr3_nt
16 - - TRBJ1-1 TRBV19 CATTDRFTVVSSEAFF TGTGCAACAACGGATCGGTTTACAGTGGTCTCCTCTGAAGCTTTCTTT
17 - - TRBJ1-4 TRBV18 CASSNRYLQGTNEKLFF TGTGCCAGCTCAAACCGATACCTACAGGGAACTAATGAAAAACTGTTTTTT
14 - - TRBJ2-1 TRBV7-5 CASSRRTSGNEQFF TGTGCCAGCAGCCGTAGGACTAGCGGTAATGAGCAGTTCTTC
14 - - TRBJ1-1 TRBV18 CASSPQGGFTEAFF TGTGCCAGCTCACCACAGGGGGGGTTCACTGAAGCTTTCTTT
14 TRBD1 - TRBJ1-2 TRBV28 CASIRDSFTWGYTF TGTGCCAGCATTCGGGACAGCTTCACGTGGGGCTACACCTTC
15 - - TRBJ1-1 TRBV11-3 CASSPLTGGVTEAFF TGTGCCAGCAGCCCGCTGACAGGAGGGGTCACTGAAGCTTTCTTT
13 - - TRBJ2-5 TRBV19 CASSTTAQETQYF TGTGCCAGTAGTACGACAGCTCAAGAGACCCAGTACTTC
15 TRBD2 - TRBJ2-1 TRBV28 CASSLGTSGVNEQFF TGTGCCAGCAGTCTGGGGACTAGCGGGGTCAATGAGCAGTTCTTC
12 - - TRBJ1-1 TRBV28 CASGPQLGEAFF TGTGCCAGCGGACCTCAGCTCGGTGAAGCTTTCTTT
13 - - TRBJ2-7 TRBV22-1 CASSPRDIHEQYF TGTGCCAGCAGTCCCCGTGATATTCACGAGCAGTACTTC
12 - - TRBJ1-5 TRBV19 CASSLVGGPQHF TGTGCCAGTAGTTTGGTAGGGGGGCCCCAGCATTTT
13 - - TRBJ2-2 TRBV6-8 CASTTGFTGELFF TGTGCCAGTACTACAGGGTTTACCGGGGAGCTGTTTTTT
16 TRBD2 - TRBJ2-2 TRBV9 CASSVAGGLPPGELFF TGTGCCAGCAGCGTAGCGGGAGGCCTCCCCCCCGGGGAGCTGTTTTTT
15 - - TRBJ2-2 TRBV5-1 CASSGYLPNTGELFF TGCGCCAGCAGCGGATACTTACCGAACACCGGGGAGCTGTTTTTT
14 - - TRBJ2-7 TRBV6-8 CASSYEGLGPEQYF TGTGCCAGCAGTTACGAGGGTTTAGGGCCCGAGCAGTACTTC
12 - - TRBJ2-1 TRBV10-2 CASSEVGNEQFF TGCGCCAGCAGTGAGGTGGGAAATGAGCAGTTCTTC
15 - - TRBJ1-5 TRBV19 CASSTIGAHHQAQHF TGTGCCAGTAGTACCATCGGGGCCCACCACCAGGCCCAGCATTTT
14 TRBD2 few TRBJ2-5 TRBV10-2 CASSGGGAGETQYF TGCGCCAGCAGTGGCGGGGGGGCTGGCGAGACCCAGTACTTC
17 - medium-sized TRBJ1-4 TRBV19 CASTNLVVAGPNEKLFF TGTGCCAGTACCAACCTAGTCGTGGCAGGACCTAATGAAAAACTGTTTTTT
15 - - TRBJ2-5 TRBV18 CASSQQREKQETQYF TGTGCCAGCTCACAACAAAGGGAAAAACAAGAGACCCAGTACTTC
15 - - TRBJ2-1 TRBV11-3 CASSSVLRSYNEQFF TGTGCCAGCAGCTCGGTATTGCGCTCCTACAATGAGCAGTTCTTC
13 - - TRBJ2-5 TRBV28 CASSGAYQETQYF TGTGCCAGCAGCGGAGCGTACCAAGAGACCCAGTACTTC
13 TRBD1 - TRBJ1-1 TRBV6-8 CASSYGDRVRAFF TGTGCCAGCAGTTATGGGGACAGGGTTCGGGCTTTCTTT
12 TRBD1 - TRBJ1-2 TRBV28 CASRGTALGYTF TGTGCCAGCAGGGGGACAGCGCTAGGGTACACCTTC
15 - - TRBJ2-6 TRBV10-2 CASSESNGEANVLTF TGCGCCAGCAGTGAGTCGAATGGGGAGGCCAACGTCCTGACTTTC
15 TRBD2 once TRBJ2-2 TRBV28 CASRPGLGTNGELFF TGTGCCAGCAGACCGGGACTAGGGACAAACGGGGAGCTGTTTTTT
14 - - TRBJ1-1 TRBV10-3 CASGVGVRDTEAFF TGTGCCAGCGGCGTGGGGGTAAGGGACACTGAAGCTTTCTTT
14 - - TRBJ1-3 TRBV5-1 CASSLGDRGNTIYF TGCGCCAGCAGCTTGGGCGATCGTGGAAACACCATATATTTT
14 - - TRBJ1-2 TRBV19 CASSKGRGNYGYTF TGTGCCAGTAGTAAAGGGCGGGGTAACTATGGCTACACCTTC
14 - - TRBJ1-6 TRBV30 CAWSGGRANSPLHF TGTGCCTGGAGTGGGGGCAGGGCAAATTCACCCCTCCACTTT
15 TRBD1 - TRBJ1-2 TRBV5-1 CASSLSGSGGNGYTF TGCGCCAGCAGCCTTTCGGGCTCAGGGGGTAATGGCTACACCTTC
16 - - TRBJ1-3 TRBV28 CASSVPGVGSGNTIYF TGTGCCAGCAGTGTCCCGGGCGTAGGCTCTGGAAACACCATATATTTT
14 - - TRBJ1-1 TRBV28 CASSETGLNTEAFF TGTGCCAGCAGTGAGACAGGTCTGAACACTGAAGCTTTCTTT
17 TRBD2 - TRBJ2-2 TRBV28 CASSLLRGRGNTGELFF TGTGCCAGCAGCCTCCTGCGCGGGAGGGGAAACACCGGGGAGCTGTTTTTT
14 TRBD2 - TRBJ2-3 TRBV10-2 CASRLAGGRDTQYF TGCGCCAGCAGATTAGCGGGAGGGCGGGATACGCAGTATTTT
16 - - TRBJ2-7 TRBV19 CASSISGLEVWYEQYF TGTGCCAGTAGTATCTCCGGACTGGAGGTTTGGTACGAGCAGTACTTC
15 - - TRBJ1-4 TRBV5-1 CASSLTGPRREKLFF TGCGCCAGCAGCCTCACAGGGCCGCGTCGTGAAAAACTGTTTTTT
13 - - TRBJ1-5 TRBV19 CASSIQGRQPQHF TGTGCCAGTAGTATTCAGGGTCGCCAGCCCCAGCATTTT
16 - - TRBJ2-7 TRBV1 CASSQDQIAGVDEQYF TGCGCCAGCAGCCAAGACCAAATAGCGGGGGTGGACGAGCAGTACTTC
15 TRBD1 - TRBJ2-7 TRBV19 CASSIWTGGSYEQYF TGTGCCAGTAGTATATGGACAGGTGGTTCCTACGAGCAGTACTTC
18 - - TRBJ2-4 TRBV25-1 CASSELKDRRLAKNIQYF TGTGCCAGCAGTGAATTGAAGGACAGAAGATTAGCCAAAAACATTCAGTACTTC
15 - few TRBJ2-7 TRBV5-1 CASSQDRWAPYEQYF TGCGCCAGCAGCCAAGATCGGTGGGCCCCCTACGAGCAGTACTTC